This T cell receptor (beta chain) was obtained from a study of T cells in Graves' hyperthyroidism and ophthalmopathy. A note on this clonotype: Possible read error: a much larger clone is one base away.

RNA transcripts served as the template for amplifying TCR beta CDR3 regions. RT-PCR in the first round (using the HTBI primer set) targeted the TCR CDR3. TCRdb independently ran MiXCR on the multiplex PCR reads; one entry per CDR3 protein. The sample gives approximately 220,000 distinct CDR3 sequences, approximately 16% of which show up once; roughly 44% is in the top ten. The CDR3 covers 13 residues. Germline CDR1 SGHAT, CDR2 FQNNGV. The rearrangement joins TRBV11-2 to TRBJ2-5; D remains ambiguous. This TCR derives from a man aged 40-49 years with Graves' hyperthyroidism. The sample consisted of blood. In nucleotides, the CDR3 is TGTGCCAGCAGCTTAGAAACTCTCGAGACCCAGGACTTC. Its protein product is CASSLETLETQDF.